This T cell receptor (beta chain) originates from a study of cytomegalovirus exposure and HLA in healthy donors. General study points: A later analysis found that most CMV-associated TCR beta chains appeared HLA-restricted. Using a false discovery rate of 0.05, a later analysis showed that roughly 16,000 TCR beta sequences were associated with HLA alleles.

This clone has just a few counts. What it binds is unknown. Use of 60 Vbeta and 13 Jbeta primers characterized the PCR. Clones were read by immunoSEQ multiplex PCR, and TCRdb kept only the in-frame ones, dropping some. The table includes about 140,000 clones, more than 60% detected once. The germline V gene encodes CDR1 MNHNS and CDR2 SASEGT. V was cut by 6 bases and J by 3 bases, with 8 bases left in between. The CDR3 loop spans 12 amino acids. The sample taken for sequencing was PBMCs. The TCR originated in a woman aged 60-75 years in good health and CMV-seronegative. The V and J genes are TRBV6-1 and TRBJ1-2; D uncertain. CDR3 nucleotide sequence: TGTGCCAGCAGAACACCCGACTATGGCTACACCTTC. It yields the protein CASRTPDYGYTF.